This section outlines one T cell receptor (beta chain) sequence together with its context. Its antigen is as yet unknown. The source of the sample is a study of shared clonotypes between healthy human individuals. Overall study context: Used for every donor were three CD4 naive, three CD4 memory, two CD8 naive and one CD8 memory plate.

Whole-study findings and limits: Generation probability values for non-shared clonotypes were lower than those for clonotypes shared by all four donors.

CD45RO negativity and positive selection for CCR7 defined naive CD8 cells, a population that excluded terminally differentiated effector memory CD45RA+ cells. The CDR3 runs 16 residues. From germline, CDR1 is SGHTS and CDR2 YDEGEE. Trimming removed 1 base from V and 5 bases from J, with 18 bases in between. A deep-level run was used for the assay. Assay: immunoSEQ multiplex PCR; the TCRdb copy retains only in-frame clones and omits some. Among around 2.1 million clones listed, 85% to 95% were seen once. V usage is TRBV5-8 and J usage is TRBJ2-5; TRBD2 is a possible D gene (6 bases). This clonotype was obtained from a man aged 18 to 29 in good health. Some clones in this sample may be carry-over from other donors' samples. Sequencing was done on a sample of naive CD8+ T cells from PBMCs. The CDR3 DNA sequence: TGTGCCAGCAGCTTGTCCCGGGAGTTGATTTCGGAGACCCAGTACTTC. Encoded protein: CASSLSRELISETQYF.